The source of this TCR beta chain is a study of blood T cell repertoires in COVID-19. Study as a whole: From T cells, B-cell-depleted T cells, or PBMCs came the material, which was cDNA or gDNA.

The CDR3 is 15 amino acids. Unmatched junction bases numbered 4, after V lost 6 bases and J lost 4 bases. Per germline, CDR1 MRHNA and CDR2 SNTAGT. Per the original data handling: Scientists estimated how many nucleated cells there were by amplifying reference gene primers. Here immunoSEQ multiplex PCR was the method, and the copy in TCRdb shows in-frame clones only, minus some. The V and J calls and the clone size are those of that table, but D and trimming were determined from the DNA. The top ten clones hold 1.4% to 1.5% of a sample with some 190,000 clones, 85% to 90% of them seen once. The sequence came from a man aged 18 to 35 with active or convalescent COVID-19. The rearrangement links TRBV6-4 to TRBJ2-1; 12 bases map to TRBD2. The sequencing sample was made of peripheral blood. The CDR3 is CASSLGLAGYNEQFF. CDR3 nucleotides: TGTGCCAGCAGCCTTGGACTAGCGGGGTACAATGAGCAGTTCTTC.